This record covers a single T cell receptor (beta chain). What it recognizes is unknown. This record belongs to a study of T-cell memory formation after mild COVID-19. J was trimmed by 4 bases and V by 6 bases; bases with no gene match: 2. Germline CDR1 is SNHLY and CDR2 is FYNNEI. CDR3 length: 13 residues. TCRdb reanalysed the 5' RACE reads using MiXCR and keeps one entry per CDR3 protein. The data show hundreds of thousands of distinct CDR3 sequences, 18% seen once. The study, taken as a whole, reports: Pre-infection memory carried some responding clones, suggesting that cross-reactive memory joined. Contracting CD4+ clones sat mainly in CM and EM; CD8+ in EMRA.

The source of this sequence is a young man who had mild COVID-19 (a few samples of this study predate the infection). Cell type and time point are not known. This chain joins TRBV2 and TRBJ1-4, with TRBD1 identical over 7 bases. Sequences were obtained from PBMCs or a T cell subset sorted from them (not recorded which). The CDR3 region has the DNA TGTGCCAGCAGCGGGACAGATAATGAAAAACTGTTTTTT. It yields the protein CASSGTDNEKLFF. The whole variable domain, remainder taken from reference TRBV2 and TRBJ1-4, is EPEVTQTPSHQVTQMGQEVILRCVPISNHLYFYWYRQILGQKVEFLVSFYNNEISEKSEIFDDQFSVERPDGSNFTLKIRSTKLEDSAMYFCASSGTDNEKLFFGSGTQLSVL.